This TCR beta chain was sequenced in a study of control samples from healthy donors and cancer patients. The data were produced by immunoSEQ multiplex PCR, yet TCRdb's version contains in-frame clones alone and is incomplete. The table has 84,000 or so clones, more than 65% seen once. The length of the CDR3 is 14 residues. The V gene's germline CDR1 is MDHEN and CDR2 SYDVKM. J lost 6 bases, V lost 8 bases, and 7 bases had no gene match. Material for sequencing was PBMCs. The rearrangement joins TRBV28 to TRBJ1-6; 7 nucleotides align to TRBD1. The clonotype comes from a man aged 55 to 70 with head and neck cancer. CDR3 sequence reads: CASRTGTANSPLHF. The CDR3 nucleotides are TGTGCCAGCCGCACCGGGACAGCTAATTCACCCCTCCACTTT.